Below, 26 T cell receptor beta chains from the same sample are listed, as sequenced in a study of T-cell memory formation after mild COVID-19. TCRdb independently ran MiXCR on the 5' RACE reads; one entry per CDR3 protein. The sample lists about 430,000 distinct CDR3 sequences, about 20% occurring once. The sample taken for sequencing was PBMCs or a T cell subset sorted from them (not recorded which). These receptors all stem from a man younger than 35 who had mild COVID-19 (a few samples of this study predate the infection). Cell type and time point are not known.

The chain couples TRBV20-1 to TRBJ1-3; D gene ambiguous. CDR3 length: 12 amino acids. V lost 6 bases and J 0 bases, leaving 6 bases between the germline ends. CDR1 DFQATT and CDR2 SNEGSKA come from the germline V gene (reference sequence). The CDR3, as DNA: TGCAGTGCCACACCCTCTGGAAACACCATATATTTT. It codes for CSATPSGNTIYF.

The CDR3 here is CASSQPSREETQYF. The CDR3 DNA is TGCGCCAGCAGCCAACCGAGCAGGGAAGAGACCCAGTACTTC. This chain links TRBV4-1 with TRBJ2-5, with a weak D call TRBD1 (5 bases). Per the germline V gene, CDR1 is MGHRA and CDR2 is YSYEKL. The V and J ends lost 2 bases and 3 bases respectively, with 10 bases between them. The CDR3 spans 14 residues.

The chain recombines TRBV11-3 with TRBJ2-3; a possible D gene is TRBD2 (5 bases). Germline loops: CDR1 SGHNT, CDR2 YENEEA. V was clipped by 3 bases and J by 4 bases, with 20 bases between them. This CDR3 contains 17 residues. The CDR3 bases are TGTGCCAGCAGCTTTGGGGTGAGATCGGGATCTTCAGATACGCAGTATTTT. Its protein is CASSFGVRSGSSDTQYF.

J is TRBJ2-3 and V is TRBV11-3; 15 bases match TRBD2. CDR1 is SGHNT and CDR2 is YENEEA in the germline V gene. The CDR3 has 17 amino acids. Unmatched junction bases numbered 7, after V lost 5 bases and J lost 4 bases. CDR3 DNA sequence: TGTGCCAGCAGCCGAACCGGACTAGCGGGGGGGTCAGATACGCAGTATTTT. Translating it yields CASSRTGLAGGSDTQYF.

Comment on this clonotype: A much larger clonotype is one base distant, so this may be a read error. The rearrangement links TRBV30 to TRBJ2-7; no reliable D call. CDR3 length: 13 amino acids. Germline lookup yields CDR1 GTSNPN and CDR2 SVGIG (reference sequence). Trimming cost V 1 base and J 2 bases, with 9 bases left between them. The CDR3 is CAWSAGMAYEQYF. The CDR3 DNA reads TGTGCCTGGAGTGCGGGCATGGCCTACGAGCAGTACTTC.

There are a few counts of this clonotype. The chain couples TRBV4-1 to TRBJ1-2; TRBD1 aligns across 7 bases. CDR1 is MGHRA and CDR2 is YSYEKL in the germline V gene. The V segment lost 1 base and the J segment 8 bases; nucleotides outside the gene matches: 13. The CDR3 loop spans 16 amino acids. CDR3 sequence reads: CASSQGGMKGALGYTF. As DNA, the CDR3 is TGCGCCAGCAGCCAAGGAGGAATGAAGGGGGCTCTGGGCTACACCTTC.

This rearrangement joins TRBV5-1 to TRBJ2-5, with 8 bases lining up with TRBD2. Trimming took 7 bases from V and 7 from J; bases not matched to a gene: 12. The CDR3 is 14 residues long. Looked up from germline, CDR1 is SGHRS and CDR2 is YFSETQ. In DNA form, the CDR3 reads TGCGCCAGCTCCGACCACAGCGGGGGATGGACCCAGTACTTC. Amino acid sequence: CASSDHSGGWTQYF.

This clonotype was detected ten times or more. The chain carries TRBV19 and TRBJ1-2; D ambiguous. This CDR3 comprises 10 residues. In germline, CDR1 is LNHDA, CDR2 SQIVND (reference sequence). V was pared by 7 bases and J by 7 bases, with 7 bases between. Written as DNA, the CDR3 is TGTGCCAGTAAGGGAGGTGGCTACACCTTC. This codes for CASKGGGYTF.

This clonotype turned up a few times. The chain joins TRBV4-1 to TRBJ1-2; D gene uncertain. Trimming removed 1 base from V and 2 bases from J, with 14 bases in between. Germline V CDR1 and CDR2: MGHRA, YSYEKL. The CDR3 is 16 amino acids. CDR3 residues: CASSQVPGGPNYGYTF. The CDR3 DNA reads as TGCGCCAGCAGCCAAGTACCCGGTGGGCCCAACTATGGCTACACCTTC.

The CDR3 sequence: CASSEPTGTLGSYEQYF. The CDR3 coding sequence is TGTGCCAGCTCCGAACCAACCGGGACTTTGGGATCCTACGAGCAGTACTTC. V gene TRBV18 combines with J gene TRBJ2-7, with D maybe TRBD2 (6 bases). The V end lost 6 bases, the J end lost 1 base, and 22 bases lay between the germline ends. This CDR3 has 17 amino acids. Germline lookup yields CDR1 KGHSH and CDR2 LQKENI. The entire variable domain, with the rest obtained from reference TRBV18 and TRBJ2-7, is as follows: NAGVMQNPRHLVRRRGQEARLRCSPMKGHSHVYWYRQLPEEGLKFMVYLQKENIIDESGMPKERFSAEFPKEGPSILRIQQVVRGDSAAYFCASSEPTGTLGSYEQYFGPGTRLTVT.

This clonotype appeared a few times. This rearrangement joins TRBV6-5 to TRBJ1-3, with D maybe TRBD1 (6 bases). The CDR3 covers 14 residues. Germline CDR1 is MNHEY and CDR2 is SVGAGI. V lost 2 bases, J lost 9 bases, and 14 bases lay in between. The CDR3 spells CASSYGQIKGTIYF. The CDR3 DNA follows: TGTGCCAGCAGTTACGGACAGATAAAGGGCACCATATATTTT.

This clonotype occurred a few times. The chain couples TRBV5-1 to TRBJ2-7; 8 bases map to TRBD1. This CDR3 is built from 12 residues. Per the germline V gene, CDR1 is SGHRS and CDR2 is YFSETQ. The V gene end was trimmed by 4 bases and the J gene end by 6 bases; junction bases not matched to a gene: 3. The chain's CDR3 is CASSADRGEQYF. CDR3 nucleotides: TGCGCCAGCAGCGCCGACAGGGGCGAGCAGTACTTC.

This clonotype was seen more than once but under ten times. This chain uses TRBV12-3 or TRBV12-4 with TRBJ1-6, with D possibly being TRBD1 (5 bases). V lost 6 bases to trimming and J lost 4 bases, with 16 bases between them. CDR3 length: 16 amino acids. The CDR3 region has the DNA TGTGCCAGCAGAGCGGGGACGTTGCTTTATAATTCACCCCTCCACTTT. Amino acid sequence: CASRAGTLLYNSPLHF.

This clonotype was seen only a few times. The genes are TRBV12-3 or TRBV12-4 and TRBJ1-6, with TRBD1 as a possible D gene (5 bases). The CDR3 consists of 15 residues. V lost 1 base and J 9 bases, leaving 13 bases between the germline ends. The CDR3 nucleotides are TGTGCCAGCAGTTTAGGAGGGATTAGGGGTTCACCCCTCCACTTT. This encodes CASSLGGIRGSPLHF.

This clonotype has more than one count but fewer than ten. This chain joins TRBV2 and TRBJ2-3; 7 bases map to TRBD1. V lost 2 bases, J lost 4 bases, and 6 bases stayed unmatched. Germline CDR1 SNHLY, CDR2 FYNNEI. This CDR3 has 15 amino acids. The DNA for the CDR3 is TGTGCCAGCAGTGAAAACGGGCAGGGGGCAGATACGCAGTATTTT. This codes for CASSENGQGADTQYF. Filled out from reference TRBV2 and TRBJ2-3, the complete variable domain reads EPEVTQTPSHQVTQMGQEVILRCVPISNHLYFYWYRQILGQKVEFLVSFYNNEISEKSEIFDDQFSVERPDGSNFTLKIRSTKLEDSAMYFCASSENGQGADTQYFGPGTRLTVL.

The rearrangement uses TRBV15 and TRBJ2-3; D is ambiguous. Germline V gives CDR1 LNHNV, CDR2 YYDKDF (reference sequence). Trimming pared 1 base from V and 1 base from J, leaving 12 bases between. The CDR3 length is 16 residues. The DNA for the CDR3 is TGTGCCACCAGCAGAGGGTCGGACCCCCGCACAGATACGCAGTATTTT. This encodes CATSRGSDPRTDTQYF.

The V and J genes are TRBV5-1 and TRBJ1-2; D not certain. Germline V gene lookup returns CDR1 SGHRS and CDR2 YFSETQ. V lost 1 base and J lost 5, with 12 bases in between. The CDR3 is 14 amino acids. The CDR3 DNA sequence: TGCGCCAGCAGCTTGAACCGGGTCTCTTATGGCTACACCTTC. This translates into CASSLNRVSYGYTF.

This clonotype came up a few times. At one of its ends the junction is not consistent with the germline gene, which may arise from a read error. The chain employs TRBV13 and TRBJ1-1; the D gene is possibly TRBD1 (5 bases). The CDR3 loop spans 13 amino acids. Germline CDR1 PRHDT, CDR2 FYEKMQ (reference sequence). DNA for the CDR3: TGTGCCAGCAGCCTCGGGCCCGGGACGGGGCGGACCTTT. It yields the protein CASSLGPGTGRTF.

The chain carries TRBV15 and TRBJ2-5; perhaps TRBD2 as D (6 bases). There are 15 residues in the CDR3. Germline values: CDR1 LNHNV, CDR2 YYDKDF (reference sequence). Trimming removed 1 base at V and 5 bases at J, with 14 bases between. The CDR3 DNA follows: TGTGCCACCAGCAGAGTCGGGGGTTCCCGGGAGACCCAGTACTTC. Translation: CATSRVGGSRETQYF.

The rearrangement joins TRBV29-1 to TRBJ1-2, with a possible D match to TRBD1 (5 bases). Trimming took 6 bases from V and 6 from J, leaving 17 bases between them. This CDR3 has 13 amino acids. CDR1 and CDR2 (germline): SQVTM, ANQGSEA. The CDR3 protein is CSVGLPQGHGYTF. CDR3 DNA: TGCAGCGTCGGATTACCTCAGGGCCATGGCTACACCTTC.

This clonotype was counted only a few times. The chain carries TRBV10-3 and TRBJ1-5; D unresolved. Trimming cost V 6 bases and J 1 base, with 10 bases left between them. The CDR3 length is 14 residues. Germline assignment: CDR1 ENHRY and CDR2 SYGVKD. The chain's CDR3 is CAISENRSNQPQHF. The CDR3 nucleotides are TGTGCCATCAGCGAGAACAGAAGCAATCAGCCCCAGCATTTT.

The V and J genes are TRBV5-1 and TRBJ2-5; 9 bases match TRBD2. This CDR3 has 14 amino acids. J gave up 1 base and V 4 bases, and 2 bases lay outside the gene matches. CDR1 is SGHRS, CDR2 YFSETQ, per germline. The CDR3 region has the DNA TGCGCCAGCAGCCATAGCGGGGGCCAAGAGACCCAGTACTTC. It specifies CASSHSGGQETQYF.

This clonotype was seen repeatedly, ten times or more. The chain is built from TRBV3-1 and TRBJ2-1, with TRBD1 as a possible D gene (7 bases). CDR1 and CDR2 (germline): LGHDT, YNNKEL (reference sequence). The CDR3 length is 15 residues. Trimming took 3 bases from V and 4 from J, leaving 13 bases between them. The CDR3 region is CASSQGTAGYNEQFF. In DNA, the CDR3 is TGTGCCAGCAGCCAGGGGACAGCGGGTTACAATGAGCAGTTCTTC.

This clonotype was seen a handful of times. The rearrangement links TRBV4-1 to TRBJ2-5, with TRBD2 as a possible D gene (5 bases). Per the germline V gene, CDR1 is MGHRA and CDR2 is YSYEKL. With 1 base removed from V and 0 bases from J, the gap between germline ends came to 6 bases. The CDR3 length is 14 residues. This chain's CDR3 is CASSQGEYQETQYF. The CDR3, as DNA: TGCGCCAGCAGCCAAGGGGAGTACCAAGAGACCCAGTACTTC.

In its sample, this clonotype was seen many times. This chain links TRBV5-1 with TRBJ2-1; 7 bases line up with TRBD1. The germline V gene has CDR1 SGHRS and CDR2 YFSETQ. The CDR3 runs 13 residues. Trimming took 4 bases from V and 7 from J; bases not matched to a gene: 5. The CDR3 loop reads CASSDQQGNEQFF. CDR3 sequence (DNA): TGCGCCAGCAGCGACCAACAGGGGAATGAGCAGTTCTTC.

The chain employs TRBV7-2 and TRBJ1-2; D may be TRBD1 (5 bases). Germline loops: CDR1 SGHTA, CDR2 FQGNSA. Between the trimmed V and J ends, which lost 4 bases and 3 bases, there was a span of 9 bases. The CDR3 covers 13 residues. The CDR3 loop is CASSWDVDYGYTF. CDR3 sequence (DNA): TGTGCCAGCAGCTGGGACGTAGACTATGGCTACACCTTC.